Each of the 10 T cell receptor beta chains below was sequenced from the same sample in a study of T cell changes during pregnancy in multiple sclerosis. The protocol was immunoSEQ multiplex PCR, while the TCRdb copy is restricted to in-frame clones and leaves out a portion. The sample yields around 57,000 clones, about 90% seen once. Sequencing was performed on peripheral blood, taken in the first trimester of pregnancy. These receptors originate from a female donor in good health, enrolled as a control in a pregnancy study.

The chain couples TRBV30 to TRBJ2-7; D is unresolved. The CDR3 is made up of 13 amino acids. Germline V gene lookup returns CDR1 GTSNPN and CDR2 SVGIG (reference sequence). Trimming took 4 bases from V and 1 from J, leaving 11 bases between them. The CDR3 spells CAWNGRTSYEQYF. The CDR3 region has the DNA TGTGCCTGGAATGGCAGAACATCCTACGAGCAGTACTTC.

This chain connects TRBV28 to TRBJ1-5; D might be TRBD1 (5 bases). From germline, CDR1 is MDHEN and CDR2 SYDVKM. V was shortened by 6 bases and J by 7 bases, with 19 bases between the two germline ends. The CDR3 totals 15 residues. The CDR3 loop is CASRDGTAMLQPQHF. CDR3 DNA sequence: TGTGCCAGCAGAGATGGGACTGCCATGCTACAGCCCCAGCATTTT.

The chain is built from TRBV11-2 and TRBJ1-3; D possibly corresponds to TRBD1 (6 bases). The CDR3 is 15 amino acids. Germline CDR1 SGHAT, CDR2 FQNNGV. V gave up 2 bases and J gave up 2 bases, with 10 bases separating them. The CDR3 DNA sequence: TGTGCCAGCAGCTTAAACGGGGGGCCTGGAAACACCATATATTTT. Its protein product is CASSLNGGPGNTIYF.

The rearrangement uses TRBV7-2 and TRBJ2-7; TRBD2 agrees at 9 bases. CDR1 SGHTA and CDR2 FQGNSA come from the germline V gene. The junction had 12 bases not matched to a gene; V was cut back by 9 bases and J by 0 bases. The CDR3 has 16 residues. The DNA of the CDR3 is TGTGCCAGTGGCCCCTCTAGCGGGGCGAGCTCCTACGAGCAGTACTTC. It is translated as CASGPSSGASSYEQYF.

The chain combines TRBV5-6 with TRBJ2-5, with 9 bases that match TRBD2. This CDR3 is 15 amino acids long. Unmatched junction bases numbered 2, after V lost 0 bases and J lost 2 bases. Germline V gene data show CDR1 as SGHDT and CDR2 as YYEEEE. CDR3 sequence reads: CASSLVTSGQETQYF. CDR3 coding DNA: TGTGCCAGCAGCTTGGTGACTAGCGGACAAGAGACCCAGTACTTC.

This chain links TRBV18 with TRBJ1-2; D is possibly TRBD1 (5 bases). Germline CDR1 and CDR2: KGHSH and LQKENI. The CDR3 length is 13 residues. Trimming removed 3 bases from V and 6 bases from J, with 11 bases in between. The CDR3, as DNA: TGTGCCAGCTCACCCCAGGGAAAGGATGGCTACACCTTC. It encodes CASSPQGKDGYTF.

V usage is TRBV7-3 and J usage is TRBJ2-1; possible D gene TRBD2, 6 bases. Germline V gene sequence: CDR1 SGHTA, CDR2 FQGTGA. Trimming stripped 2 bases from V and 7 bases from J, with 12 bases between. The CDR3 covers 14 residues. CDR3 in amino acids: CASSLGRGENEQFF. CDR3 coding DNA: TGTGCCAGCAGCTTAGGGCGGGGCGAGAATGAGCAGTTCTTC. The full variable domain, completed using reference TRBV7-3 and TRBJ2-1, is GAGVSQTPSNKVTEKGKYVELRCDPISGHTALYWYRQSLGQGPEFLIYFQGTGAADDSGLPNDRFFAVRPEGSVSTLKIQRTERGDSAVYLCASSLGRGENEQFFGPGTRLTVL.

The chain uses TRBV19 and TRBJ1-1, with a possible D match to TRBD1 (6 bases). Trimming cost V 5 bases and J 4 bases, with 11 bases left between them. Germline loops: CDR1 LNHDA, CDR2 SQIVND (reference sequence). The CDR3 consists of 13 residues. CDR3 sequence reads: CASSPDRSTEAFF. CDR3 nucleotide sequence: TGTGCCAGTAGTCCGGACAGATCCACTGAAGCTTTCTTT.

The V call is TRBV7-9, the J call TRBJ1-1, with D hard to call. The CDR3 totals 13 residues. The ends were cut back, 2 bases at V and 5 bases at J, with 9 bases in the middle. CDR1 and CDR2 (germline): SEHNR, FQNEAQ (reference sequence). CDR3 protein: CASSLKRETEAFF. The DNA of the CDR3 is TGTGCCAGCAGCTTAAAGCGGGAAACTGAAGCTTTCTTT.

The chain combines TRBV5-1 with TRBJ2-5; the match to TRBD2 covers 16 bases. CDR1 SGHRS and CDR2 YFSETQ come from the germline V gene. The CDR3 runs to 16 residues. With 3 bases clipped from V and 4 bases from J, the junction kept 3 bases outside the gene matches. CDR3 coding DNA: TGCGCCAGCAGCTCAGGGACTAGCGGGGGGGCAGAGACCCAGTACTTC. Translating gives CASSSGTSGGAETQYF.